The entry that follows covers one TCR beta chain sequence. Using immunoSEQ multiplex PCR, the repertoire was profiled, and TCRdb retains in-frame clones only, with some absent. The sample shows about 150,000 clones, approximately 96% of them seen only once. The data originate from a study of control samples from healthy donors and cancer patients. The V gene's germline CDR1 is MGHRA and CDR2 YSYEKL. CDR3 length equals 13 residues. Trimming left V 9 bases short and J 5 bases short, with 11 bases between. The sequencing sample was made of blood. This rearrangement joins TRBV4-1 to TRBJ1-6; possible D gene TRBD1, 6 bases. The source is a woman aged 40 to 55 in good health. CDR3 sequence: CASTTGNNSPLHF. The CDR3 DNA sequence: TGCGCCAGTACGACAGGAAATAATTCACCCCTCCACTTT.